This TCR beta chain derives from a study of cytomegalovirus exposure and HLA in healthy donors. V was clipped by 5 bases and J by 1 base; unmatched bases: 11. From germline, CDR1 is SGHDT and CDR2 YYEEEE. The CDR3 has 16 residues. The PCR had 60 Vbeta and 13 Jbeta primers. Measured with immunoSEQ multiplex PCR; TCRdb has only the in-frame clones, and not every one. The sample lists 130,000 to 150,000 clones; almost 80% were seen once. V is TRBV5-6 and J is TRBJ2-7, with 8 bases that match TRBD1. Material: PBMCs. This TCR derives from a woman aged 40 to 49 in good health and CMV-seropositive. The CDR3 nucleotides are TGTGCCAGCAGATCCGGGACAGGATTGGGTTCCTACGAGCAGTACTTC. This codes for CASRSGTGLGSYEQYF.